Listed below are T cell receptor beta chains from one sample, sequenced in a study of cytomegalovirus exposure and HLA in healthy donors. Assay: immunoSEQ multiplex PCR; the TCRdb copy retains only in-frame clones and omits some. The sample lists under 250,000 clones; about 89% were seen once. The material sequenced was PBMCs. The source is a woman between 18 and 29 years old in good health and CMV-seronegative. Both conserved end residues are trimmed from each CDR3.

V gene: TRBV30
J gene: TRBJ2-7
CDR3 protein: AWSSTPYEQY

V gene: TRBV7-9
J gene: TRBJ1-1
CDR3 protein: ASSQPGQGDTEAF

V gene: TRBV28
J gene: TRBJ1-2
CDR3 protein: ASSGHRGYT

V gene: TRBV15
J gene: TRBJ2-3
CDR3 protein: ATSPGVGGADSTDTQY

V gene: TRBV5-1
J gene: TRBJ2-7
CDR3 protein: ASSASPRSDYEQY

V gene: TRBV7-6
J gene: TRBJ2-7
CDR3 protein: ASSLWQGSYEQY

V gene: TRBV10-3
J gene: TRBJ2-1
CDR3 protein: AITGTSGRNNEQF

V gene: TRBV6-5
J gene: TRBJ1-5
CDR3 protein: ASSRTGVDQPQH

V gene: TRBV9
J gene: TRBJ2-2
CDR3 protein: ASSDRDTYTGELF

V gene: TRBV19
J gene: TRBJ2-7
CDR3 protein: ASSNSLSYEQY

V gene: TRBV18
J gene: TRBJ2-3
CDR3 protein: ASSYRDRPLPDTQY

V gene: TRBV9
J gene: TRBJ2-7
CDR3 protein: ASSVEGGDSYEQY

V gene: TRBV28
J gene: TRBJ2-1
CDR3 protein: ASSQDSGEQF

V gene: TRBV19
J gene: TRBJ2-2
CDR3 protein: ASSTVGQNTGELF

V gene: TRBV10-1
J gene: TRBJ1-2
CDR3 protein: ASSESVGTEHGYT

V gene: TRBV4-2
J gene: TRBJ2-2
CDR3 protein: ASMRQGARGTGELF

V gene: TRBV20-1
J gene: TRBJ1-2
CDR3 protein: SATSFGYT

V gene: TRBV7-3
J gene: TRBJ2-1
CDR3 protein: ASSSTGLAGGGFYNEQF

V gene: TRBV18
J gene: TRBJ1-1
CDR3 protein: ASSPLTGGTGDTEAF

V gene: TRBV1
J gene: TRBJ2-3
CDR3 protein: TSSGMYRRGTQY

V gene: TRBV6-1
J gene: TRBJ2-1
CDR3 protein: ASSEWAGGGDEQF

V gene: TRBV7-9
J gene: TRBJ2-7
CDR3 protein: ASSLGVQSYEQY

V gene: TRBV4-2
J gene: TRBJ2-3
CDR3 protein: ASSFRLAASTDTQY

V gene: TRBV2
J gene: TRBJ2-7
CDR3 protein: ATLPVTGRPYEQY

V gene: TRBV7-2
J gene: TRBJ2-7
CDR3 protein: ASSSLRNSYEQY

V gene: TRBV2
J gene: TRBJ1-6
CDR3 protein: ASSENGNSPLH

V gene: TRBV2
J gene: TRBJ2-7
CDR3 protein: ASSDRARGSYEQY

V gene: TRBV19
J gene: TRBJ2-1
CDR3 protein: ASKGVSSYNEQF

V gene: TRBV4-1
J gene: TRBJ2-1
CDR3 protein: ASSQETAGVYEQF

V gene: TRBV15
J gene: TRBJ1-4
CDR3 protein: ATSVEPIGGGEKLF

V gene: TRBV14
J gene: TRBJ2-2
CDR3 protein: ASSRTGGGLGTGELF

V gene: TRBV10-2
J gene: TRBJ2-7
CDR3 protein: ASSWDRGSYEQY

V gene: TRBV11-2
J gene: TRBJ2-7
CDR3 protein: ASSAGRGGLKSYEQY

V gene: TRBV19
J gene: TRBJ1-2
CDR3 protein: ASSIFFGEGRDYGYT

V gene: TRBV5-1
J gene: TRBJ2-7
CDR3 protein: ASRSGTGLSRTDEQY

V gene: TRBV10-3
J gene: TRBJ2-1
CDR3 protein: AISGTGVHNEQF

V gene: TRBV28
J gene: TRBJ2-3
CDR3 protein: ASSPMGQGGRDTQY

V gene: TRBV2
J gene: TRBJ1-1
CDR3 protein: ASTRDRTEAF

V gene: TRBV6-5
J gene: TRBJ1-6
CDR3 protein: ASSLTGNSPLH

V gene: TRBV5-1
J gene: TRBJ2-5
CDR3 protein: ASSCQLRCHGETQY

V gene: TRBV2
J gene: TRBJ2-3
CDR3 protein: ASRQLAASTDTQY

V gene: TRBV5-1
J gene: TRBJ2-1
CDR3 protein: ASSSPNGLAGENEQF

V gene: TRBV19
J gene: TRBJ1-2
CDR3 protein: ASSIDAGKGGYT

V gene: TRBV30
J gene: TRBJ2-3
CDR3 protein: AWSARDFTDTQY

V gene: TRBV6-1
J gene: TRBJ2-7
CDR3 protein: ASNRDRDYEQY

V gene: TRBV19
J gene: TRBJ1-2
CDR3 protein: ASSKLSEYYGYT